This T cell receptor (beta chain) was obtained from a study of T-cell memory formation after mild COVID-19. Study-level findings and limits: Day 15 to 85 contractors were CD4/CD8 balanced; later expanders leaned CD4+. In pre-infection memory, a portion of responding clones appeared, which suggested that cross-reactive memory joined. The study found contracting CD4+ clones mainly in CM and EM and contracting CD8+ clones in EMRA.

Germline V CDR1 and CDR2: MNHEY, SVGAGI. This CDR3 contains 16 residues. Losses at the gene ends were 2 bases for V and 5 bases for J; bases not matched to a gene: 8. 5'RACE with constant-segment primers yielded barcoded, UMI-tagged TCR alpha and TCR beta cDNA libraries. TCRdb independently ran MiXCR on the 5' RACE reads; one entry per CDR3 protein. The sample has approximately 570,000 distinct CDR3 sequences, around 17% seen once. This clonotype has only a few counts. The target antigen is unknown. The TCR was taken from an adult woman who had mild COVID-19 (a few samples of this study predate the infection). Cell type and time point are not known. The sequenced sample was PBMCs or a T cell subset sorted from them (not recorded which). This chain connects TRBV6-5 to TRBJ2-3; 9 bases map to TRBD2. In DNA form, the CDR3 reads TGTGCCAGCAGTTACGTGGCGGGGGGGCCCAGAGATACGCAGTATTTT. Translated: CASSYVAGGPRDTQYF.